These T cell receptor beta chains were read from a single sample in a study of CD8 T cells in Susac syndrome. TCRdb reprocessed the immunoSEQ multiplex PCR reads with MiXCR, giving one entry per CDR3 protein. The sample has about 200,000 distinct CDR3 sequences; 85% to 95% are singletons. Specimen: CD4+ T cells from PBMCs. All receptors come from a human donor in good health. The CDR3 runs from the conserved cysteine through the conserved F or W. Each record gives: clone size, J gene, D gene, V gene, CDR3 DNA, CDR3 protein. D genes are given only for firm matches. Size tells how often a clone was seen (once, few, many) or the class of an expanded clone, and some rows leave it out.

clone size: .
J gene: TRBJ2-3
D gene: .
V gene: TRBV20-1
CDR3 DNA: TGCAGTGCTAGCACTCAGGACGCCAAACCGTCCCTTCGTGAGCAGTATTTT
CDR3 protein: CSASTQDAKPSLREQYF

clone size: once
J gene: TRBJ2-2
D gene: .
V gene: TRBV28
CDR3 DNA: TGTGCCAGCAGAGGGTTTCCCGGGGAGCTGTTTTTT
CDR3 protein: CASRGFPGELFF

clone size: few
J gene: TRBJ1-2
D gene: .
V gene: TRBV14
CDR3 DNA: TGTGCCAGCAGCCAAGTTAGCTATGGCTACACCTTC
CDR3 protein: CASSQVSYGYTF

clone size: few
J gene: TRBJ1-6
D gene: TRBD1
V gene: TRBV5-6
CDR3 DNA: TGTGCCAGTGGGGACAGATTAAATTCACCCCTCCACTTT
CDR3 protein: CASGDRLNSPLHF

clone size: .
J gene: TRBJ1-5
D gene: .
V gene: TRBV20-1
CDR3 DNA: TGCAGTGCTAGCGTCGGCTATCAGCCCCAGCATTTT
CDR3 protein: CSASVGYQPQHF

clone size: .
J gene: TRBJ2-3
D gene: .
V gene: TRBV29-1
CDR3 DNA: TGCAGCGTTGCCTCGCGAAGGGGGACAGATACGCAGTATTTT
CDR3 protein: CSVASRRGTDTQYF

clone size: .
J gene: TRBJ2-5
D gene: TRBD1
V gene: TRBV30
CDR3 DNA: TGTGCCTGGAGAATCACAGGGGCCGTGTATTGGTACTTC
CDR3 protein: CAWRITGAVYWYF

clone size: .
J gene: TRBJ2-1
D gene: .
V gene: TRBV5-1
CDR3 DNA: TGCGCCAGCAGCTTGGGAAGCACCCACTCCTACAATGAGCAGTTCTTC
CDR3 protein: CASSLGSTHSYNEQFF

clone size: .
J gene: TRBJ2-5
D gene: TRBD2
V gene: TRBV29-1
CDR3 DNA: TGCAGCGTTGGGGGCGGGGGACAAGAGACCCAGTACTTC
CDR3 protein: CSVGGGGQETQYF

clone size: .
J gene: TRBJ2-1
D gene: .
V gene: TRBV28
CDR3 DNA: TGTGCCACAGGACGGAGCTCCTACAATGAGCAGTTCTTC
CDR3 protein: CATGRSSYNEQFF

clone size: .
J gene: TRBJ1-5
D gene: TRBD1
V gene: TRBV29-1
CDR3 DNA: TGCAGCGCGCGGACAGGGTCAGATAGCAATCAGCCCCAGCATTTT
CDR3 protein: CSARTGSDSNQPQHF

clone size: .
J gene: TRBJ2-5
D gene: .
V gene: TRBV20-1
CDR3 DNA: TGCAGTGCTCCAGGGCAAAGGTCCCAGTACTTC
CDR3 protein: CSAPGQRSQYF

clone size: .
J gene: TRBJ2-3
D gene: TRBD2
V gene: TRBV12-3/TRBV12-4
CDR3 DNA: TGTGCCAGCAGTCCGTGGACTAGCGGGGGGGACACAGATACGCAGTATTTT
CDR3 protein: CASSPWTSGGDTDTQYF

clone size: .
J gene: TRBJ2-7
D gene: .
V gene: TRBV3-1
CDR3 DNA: TGTGCCAGCAGCCAAGGGTACGGGACCCTTAGTGAGCAGTACTTC
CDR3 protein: CASSQGYGTLSEQYF

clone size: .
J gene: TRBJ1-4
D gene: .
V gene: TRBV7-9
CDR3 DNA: TGTGCCAGCAGCCCCTGGGGGAAAGCAGGTGAAAAACTGTTTTTT
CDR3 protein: CASSPWGKAGEKLFF

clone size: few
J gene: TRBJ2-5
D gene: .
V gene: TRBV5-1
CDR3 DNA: TGCGCCAGCAGCCAGGGAAGGGACACCCAAGAGACCCAGTACTTC
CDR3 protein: CASSQGRDTQETQYF

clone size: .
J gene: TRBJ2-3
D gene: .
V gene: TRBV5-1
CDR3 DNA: TGCGCCAGCAGTCCCGGACTAGCTACAGGGGGGACGCAGTATTTT
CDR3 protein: CASSPGLATGGTQYF

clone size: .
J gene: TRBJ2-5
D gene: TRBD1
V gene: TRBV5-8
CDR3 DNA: TGTGCCAGCAGCTTGGAAGACAGGGGAAGGGAGACCCAGTACTTC
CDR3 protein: CASSLEDRGRETQYF

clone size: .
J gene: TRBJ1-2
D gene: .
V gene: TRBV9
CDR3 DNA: TGTGCCAGCAGCGTACAGGCGACCTATGGCTACACCTTC
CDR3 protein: CASSVQATYGYTF

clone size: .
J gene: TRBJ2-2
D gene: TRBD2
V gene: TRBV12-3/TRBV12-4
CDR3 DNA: TGTGCCAGCAGTTATAGCGGGAGGAACACCGGGGAGCTGTTTTTT
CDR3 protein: CASSYSGRNTGELFF

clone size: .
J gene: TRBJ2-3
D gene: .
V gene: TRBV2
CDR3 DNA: TGTGCCAGCAGAGAATCGTTCAGGGACGGGGATACGCAGTATTTT
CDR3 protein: CASRESFRDGDTQYF

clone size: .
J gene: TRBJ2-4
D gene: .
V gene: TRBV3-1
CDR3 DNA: TGTGCCAGCAGCCAAGTCCGGGACACGCAAAACATTCAGTACTTC
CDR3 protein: CASSQVRDTQNIQYF

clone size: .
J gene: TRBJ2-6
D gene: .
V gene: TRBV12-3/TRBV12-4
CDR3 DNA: TGTGCCAGCAGTTTAGAGGGGTTCTCTGGGGCCAACGTCCTGACTTTC
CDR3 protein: CASSLEGFSGANVLTF

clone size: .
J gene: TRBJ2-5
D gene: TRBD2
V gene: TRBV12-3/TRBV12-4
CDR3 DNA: TGTGCCAGCAGTTCCCAGCGGGGGGGCCGGGAGACCCAGTACTTC
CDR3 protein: CASSSQRGGRETQYF

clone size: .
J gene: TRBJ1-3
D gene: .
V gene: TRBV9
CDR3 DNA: TGTGCCAGCAGCGTATACCCCGACTCTGGAAACACCATATATTTT
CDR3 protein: CASSVYPDSGNTIYF

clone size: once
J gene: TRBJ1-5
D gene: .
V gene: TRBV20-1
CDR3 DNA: TGCAGCTGCAGGACTAATAGCAATCAGCCCCAGCATTTT
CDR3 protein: CSCRTNSNQPQHF

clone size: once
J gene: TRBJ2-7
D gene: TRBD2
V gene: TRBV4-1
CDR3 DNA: TGCGCCAGCAGCCAAGATAGGAGCGGGGGCACCTACGAGCAGTACTTC
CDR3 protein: CASSQDRSGGTYEQYF

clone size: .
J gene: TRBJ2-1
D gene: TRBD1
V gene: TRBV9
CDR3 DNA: TGTGCCAGCAGCGTCCAGGGGGTTGTCGGTGAGCAGTTCTTC
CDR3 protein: CASSVQGVVGEQFF

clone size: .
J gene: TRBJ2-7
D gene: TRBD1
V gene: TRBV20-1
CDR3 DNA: TGCAGTGCTAGAGATCGCGGGACAGGGGTTCTTCACGAGCAGTACTTC
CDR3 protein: CSARDRGTGVLHEQYF

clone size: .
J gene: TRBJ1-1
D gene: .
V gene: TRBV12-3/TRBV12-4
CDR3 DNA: TGTGCCAGCAGCCTGTATGCTGAAGCTTTCTTT
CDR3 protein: CASSLYAEAFF

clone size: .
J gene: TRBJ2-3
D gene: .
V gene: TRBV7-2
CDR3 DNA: TGTGCCAGCACCTCCGATGGTTCGCTGGCAGATACGCAGTATTTT
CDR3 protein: CASTSDGSLADTQYF

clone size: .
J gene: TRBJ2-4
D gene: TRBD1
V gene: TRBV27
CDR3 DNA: TGTGCCAGCAGTACAATACAGGGGGCCGTCGACATTCAGTACTTC
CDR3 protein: CASSTIQGAVDIQYF

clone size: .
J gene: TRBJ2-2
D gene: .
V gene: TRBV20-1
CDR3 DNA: TGCAGTGCTAGCGGACTTAACACCGGGGAGCTGTTTTTT
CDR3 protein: CSASGLNTGELFF

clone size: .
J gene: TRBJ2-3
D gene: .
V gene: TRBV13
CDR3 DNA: TGTGCCTCAAGGGAAGGGGATACGCAGTATTTT
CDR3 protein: CASREGDTQYF

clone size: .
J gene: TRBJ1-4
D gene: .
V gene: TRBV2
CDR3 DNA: TGTGCCAGCAGGACAGAGAGTGAAAAACTGTTTTTT
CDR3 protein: CASRTESEKLFF

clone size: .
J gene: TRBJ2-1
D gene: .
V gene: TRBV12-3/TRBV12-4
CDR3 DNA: TGTGCCAGCAGACCCCCGGGACTTCCCTACAATGAGCAGTTCTTC
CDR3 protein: CASRPPGLPYNEQFF